A single sample is the source of the 20 T cell receptor beta chains below, sequenced in a study of T-cell reconstitution after alpha-beta-depleted transplantation in children. As it was prepared, the TCRbeta library received unique molecular identifiers. TCRdb reprocessed the PCR reads with MiXCR, giving one entry per CDR3 protein. In the table there are more than 400,000 distinct CDR3 sequences, roughly 11% of which are singletons. The starting material was PBMCs, mostly from graft donor cells, obtained 180 days after TCRalphabeta/CD19-depleted stem cell transplant. The receptor source for this set is a female patient under 10 years old who had a stem cell transplant for aplastic anemia, so the T cells may come from the graft donor.

The chain links TRBV5-5 to TRBJ1-5; 7 nucleotides agree with TRBD1. In germline, CDR1 is SGHKS, CDR2 YYEKEE (reference sequence). Germline trimming cut 5 bases from V and 1 base from J; bases unmatched to any gene: 15. The CDR3 runs to 18 residues. CDR3 in amino acids: CASSAGTDFFDSNQPQHF. The CDR3 coding sequence is TGTGCCAGCAGTGCCGGGACAGACTTTTTTGACAGCAATCAGCCCCAGCATTTT.

The chain employs TRBV29-1 and TRBJ2-3, with 13 bases lining up with TRBD2. Germline V lookup: CDR1 SQVTM, CDR2 ANQGSEA. V was pared by 7 bases and J by 6 bases, with 10 bases of the junction left unmatched. CDR3 length: 15 residues. CDR3 residues: CSANGLAGVGDTQYF. The DNA of the CDR3 is TGCAGCGCTAACGGACTAGCGGGAGTTGGTGATACGCAGTATTTT.

This clonotype has ten or more counts. The chain employs TRBV11-3 and TRBJ2-3; D remains ambiguous. Germline V gene data show CDR1 as SGHNT and CDR2 as YENEEA. V lost 6 bases to trimming and J lost 4 bases, with 5 bases between them. This CDR3 is 11 amino acids long. The CDR3 DNA reads TGTGCCAGCAGTCGAGCAGATACGCAGTATTTT. It encodes CASSRADTQYF.

The chain couples TRBV29-1 to TRBJ1-4; perhaps TRBD1 as D (5 bases). In germline, CDR1 is SQVTM, CDR2 ANQGSEA. The CDR3 is 13 residues long. Trimming took 0 bases from V and 10 from J, leaving 12 bases between them. The CDR3 sequence is CSVEDLIGAKLFF. DNA for the CDR3: TGCAGCGTTGAAGATCTAATAGGGGCAAAACTGTTTTTT.

This chain joins TRBV29-1 and TRBJ1-1, with D hard to call. Per the germline V gene, CDR1 is SQVTM and CDR2 is ANQGSEA. V was pared by 7 bases and J by 3 bases, with 12 bases between. The CDR3 totals 12 residues. CDR3 DNA sequence: TGCAGCGGTGGAGCCCGGGACACTGAAGCTTTCTTT. As protein: CSGGARDTEAFF.

The CDR3 coding sequence is TGTGCCAGCAGTTTTACCCGCAATGAGCAGTTCTTC. It specifies CASSFTRNEQFF. V is TRBV12-3 or TRBV12-4 and J is TRBJ2-1; D gene uncertain. The V end was cut by 3 bases, the J end by 6 bases, with 6 bases between. CDR3 length: 12 amino acids.

The rearrangement links TRBV5-6 to TRBJ2-5; D is unresolved. CDR1 and CDR2 (germline): SGHDT, YYEEEE. The CDR3 covers 15 residues. Trimming shortened V by 0 bases and J by 1 base, and 10 bases separated the two germline ends. The CDR3 nucleotides are TGTGCCAGCAGCTTGGTTACAGTCGTCCAAGAGACCCAGTACTTC. Translated: CASSLVTVVQETQYF. Looking up the rest from reference TRBV5-6 and TRBJ2-5 gives the full variable domain: DAGVTQSPTHLIKTRGQQVTLRCSPKSGHDTVSWYQQALGQGPQFIFQYYEEEERQRGNFPDRFSGHQFPNYSSELNVNALLLGDSALYLCASSLVTVVQETQYFGPGTRLLVL.

This clonotype turned up a few times. The J gene is TRBJ2-7, the V gene TRBV7-8; a possible D gene is TRBD2 (6 bases). Trimming shortened V by 1 base and J by 3 bases, and 16 bases separated the two germline ends. CDR1 is SGHVS, CDR2 FQNEAQ, per germline. The CDR3 runs 16 residues. CDR3 in DNA: TGTGCCAGCAGCTTAGAAGGGACCCAGGGAGGCTACGAGCAGTACTTC. Encoded protein: CASSLEGTQGGYEQYF.

The table lists this clonotype with a few counts. The chain links TRBV6-2 or TRBV6-3 to TRBJ2-6, with D perhaps matching TRBD1 (7 bases). The CDR3 runs to 20 residues. V was shortened by 2 bases and J by 0 bases, with 20 bases between the two germline ends. The V gene's germline CDR1 is MNHEY and CDR2 SVGEGT. The CDR3, as DNA: TGTGCCAGCAGTTACCAGGGGGACCCGGGACTCAGCTCTGGGGCCAACGTCCTGACTTTC. This sequence encodes CASSYQGDPGLSSGANVLTF.

This clonotype has just a few counts. The chain couples TRBV29-1 to TRBJ1-2; 10 bases map to TRBD1. Trimming removed 5 bases from V and 8 bases from J; junction bases left unmatched: 8. CDR3 length equals 13 residues. Germline V gene lookup returns CDR1 SQVTM and CDR2 ANQGSEA. The CDR3 DNA follows: TGCAGCGTTCCTCCCGGGACAGGGGTAGGCTACACCTTC. Residues: CSVPPGTGVGYTF.

This clonotype turned up a few times. The V gene is TRBV7-2, the J gene TRBJ2-7, with a tentative D call TRBD2 (9 bases). Germline-derived CDR1 and CDR2 are SGHTA and FQGNSA. Deletions cut 5 bases from V and 2 bases from J, with 16 bases between. This CDR3 has 15 residues. The chain's CDR3 is CASSQGAGGTYEQYF. The CDR3 DNA sequence: TGTGCCAGCAGCCAGGGGGCGGGAGGGACCTACGAGCAGTACTTC.

A few counts support this clonotype. The chain carries TRBV24-1 and TRBJ2-5; 8 bases fit TRBD1. The germline gives CDR1 KGHDR, CDR2 SFDVKD. This CDR3 spans 17 amino acids. J was trimmed by 4 bases and V by 4 bases; bases with no gene match: 13. CDR3 coding DNA: TGTGCCACCAGTGACGTAACGGGACAGGTCATAGGAGAGACCCAGTACTTC. This sequence encodes CATSDVTGQVIGETQYF.

The rearrangement uses TRBV12-3 or TRBV12-4 and TRBJ2-7; 8 bases are shared with TRBD2. J gave up 2 bases and V 3 bases, and 3 bases lay outside the gene matches. This CDR3 comprises 14 residues. In DNA form, the CDR3 reads TGTGCCAGCAGTTTTAACGGGAGGGCCTACGAGCAGTACGTC. Translating it yields CASSFNGRAYEQYV.

In this sample, this clonotype turned up many times. The chain is built from TRBV2 and TRBJ2-3; D remains unclear. Germline V gives CDR1 SNHLY, CDR2 FYNNEI. V gave up 0 bases and J gave up 4 bases, with 11 bases separating them. This CDR3 has 15 residues. The CDR3 here is CASSEALPAADTQYF. In DNA form, the CDR3 reads TGTGCCAGCAGTGAAGCGCTCCCGGCCGCAGATACGCAGTATTTT.

This clonotype was counted a few times. The V and J genes are TRBV28 and TRBJ2-7; TRBD1 matches 7 bases. The V gene's germline CDR1 is MDHEN and CDR2 SYDVKM. There are 15 residues in the CDR3. Trimming removed 5 bases from V and 0 bases from J; junction bases left unmatched: 7. The CDR3 nucleotides read TGTGCCAGCAGTCTAGAGTCAGGGGGCTCCTACGAGCAGTACTTC. As protein: CASSLESGGSYEQYF.

This clonotype was picked up many times. J is TRBJ2-2 and V is TRBV20-1, with 7 bases identical to TRBD2. There are 14 residues in the CDR3. Trimming cost V 3 bases and J 1 base; bases outside gene matches: 2. CDR1 DFQATT and CDR2 SNEGSKA come from the germline V gene (reference sequence). The CDR3: CSARSSGNTGELFF. DNA for the CDR3: TGCAGTGCTAGGTCTAGCGGGAACACCGGGGAGCTGTTTTTT.

This clonotype was detected a few times. The V and J genes are TRBV18 and TRBJ1-4; D remains unclear. V lost 0 bases, J lost 5 bases, and 10 bases lay in between. The CDR3 consists of 15 residues. CDR1 is KGHSH, CDR2 LQKENI, per germline. As DNA, the CDR3 is TGTGCCAGCTCACCACCGAACAGCCTGAATGAAAAACTGTTTTTT. This translates into CASSPPNSLNEKLFF.

This clonotype has at least ten counts. The J gene is TRBJ2-3, the V gene TRBV15, with D unresolved. Trimming removed 6 bases at V and 1 base at J, with 8 bases between. The germline gives CDR1 LNHNV, CDR2 YYDKDF (reference sequence). The CDR3 length is 13 residues. The CDR3 region is CATREMGTDTQYF. The CDR3 nucleotides are TGTGCCACCAGAGAGATGGGCACAGATACGCAGTATTTT.

There are a few counts of this clonotype. This chain joins TRBV5-1 and TRBJ1-1; weak D call: TRBD1 (6 bases). Trimming left V 0 bases short and J 0 bases short, with 9 bases between. This CDR3 spans 15 amino acids. CDR1 and CDR2 from the germline V gene are SGHRS and YFSETQ. DNA of the CDR3: TGCGCCAGCAGCTTGGACAGGGCGTTGAACACTGAAGCTTTCTTT. Translated, it gives CASSLDRALNTEAFF.

The CDR3 loop reads CASVSGGSAYEQYV. CDR3 nucleotide sequence: TGTGCCAGCGTTTCCGGCGGTTCGGCCTACGAGCAGTACGTC. The gene calls are TRBV21-1 and TRBJ2-7. TRBV21-1 is tagged as a pseudogene. The CDR3 length is 14 residues.